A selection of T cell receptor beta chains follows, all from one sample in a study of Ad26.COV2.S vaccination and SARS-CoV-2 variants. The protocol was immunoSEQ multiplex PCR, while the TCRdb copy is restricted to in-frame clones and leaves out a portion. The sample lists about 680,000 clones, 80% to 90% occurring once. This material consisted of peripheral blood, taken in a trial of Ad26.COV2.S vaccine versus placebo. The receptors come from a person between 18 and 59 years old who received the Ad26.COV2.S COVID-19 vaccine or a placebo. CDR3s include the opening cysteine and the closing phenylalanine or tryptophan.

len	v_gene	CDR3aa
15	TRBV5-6	CASSLLAGDTDTQYF
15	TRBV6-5	CASSYVGKGGYEQYF
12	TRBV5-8	CASSYRSYEQYF
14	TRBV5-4	CASSSVGGRDTQYF
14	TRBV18	CASSLTTDQNIQYF
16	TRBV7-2	CASTKGAGPPENIQYF
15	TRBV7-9	CASSQETGGFYGYTF
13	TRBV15	CATSRDQTNTQYF
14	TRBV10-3	CAIRSGQVNYGYTF
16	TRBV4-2	CASSQDSGGASGELFF
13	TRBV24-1	CATSDSPGPPLHF
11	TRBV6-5	CATTRGSEQYF
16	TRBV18	CASSPRLGEGDNEQFF
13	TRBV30	CAWSVLADQPQHF
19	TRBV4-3	CASSQDLTGGVSSYNEQFF
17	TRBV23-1	CASSPSRGATSNTEAFF
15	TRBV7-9	CASSKGRELYNEQFF
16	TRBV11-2	CASSSLGLARGETQYF
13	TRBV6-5	CASRRGGTDTQYF
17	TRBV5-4	CASSFASLGASTDTQYF
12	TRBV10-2	CASSDTGVGYTF
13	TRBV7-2	CASSLVEGKPQHF
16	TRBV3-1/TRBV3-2	CASSQLGGGIGNTIYF
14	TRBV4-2	CASSQDPQVFEQYF
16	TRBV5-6	CASSARTGLSNQPQHF
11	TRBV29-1	CSVGVSDTQYF
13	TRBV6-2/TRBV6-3	CASGHISTDTQYF
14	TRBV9	CASSPRASYNEQFF
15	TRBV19	CASMRAAQNTGELFF
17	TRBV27	CASSSILAGGGTGELFF
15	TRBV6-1	CASSEIAAGYTEAFF
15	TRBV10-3	CATRRTGSSNTEAFF
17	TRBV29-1	CSVARGRGNRGGTEAFF
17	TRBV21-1	CASSKALPDRLQETQYF
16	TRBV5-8	CASSKYSGRAYNEQFF
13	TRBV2	CASGLAGGTEQYF
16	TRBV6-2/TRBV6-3	CASSRPGQVANTEAFF
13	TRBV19	CASSINRDYEQYF
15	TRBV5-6	CASSSPDYPTGELFF
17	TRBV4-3	CASSQGATGVTGNTIYF
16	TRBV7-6	CASSSPVDSGANVLTF
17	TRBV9	CASSVTRGTSGDNEQFF
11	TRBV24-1	CATSDWSGYTF
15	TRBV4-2	CASSRTLAGGETQYF
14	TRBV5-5	CASSSNGQDYEQYF
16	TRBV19	CASSSGTGGNNQPQHF
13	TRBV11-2	CASSLLDSYEQYF
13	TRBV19	CASRSRSGYEQYF
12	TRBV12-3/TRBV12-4	CASSSWDYGYTF
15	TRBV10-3	CAIRKAGTNTGELFF
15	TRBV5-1	CASSLDSWSNEKLFF
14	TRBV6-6	CASRFYPDGNTIYF
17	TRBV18	CASSPPGSGGSYNEQFF
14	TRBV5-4	CASSSPTGQETQYF
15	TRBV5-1	CASSLQGAGNQPQHF
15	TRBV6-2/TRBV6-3	CASSYLGLATDTQYF
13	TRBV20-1	CSASVTAGNTIYF
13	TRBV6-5	CASSYSGERKLFF